This T cell receptor (beta chain) was found in a study of control samples from healthy donors and cancer patients. Using immunoSEQ multiplex PCR, the repertoire was profiled, and TCRdb retains in-frame clones only, with some absent. The table records 90,000 to 130,000 clones, approximately 84% of them present only once. Sequenced: blood. The clonotype originates from a man younger than 35 in good health.

DNA of the CDR3: TGCAGCGTTCACCTCTCTGGGGCCAACGTCCTGACTTTC. This sequence encodes CSVHLSGANVLTF. This chain uses TRBV29-1 with TRBJ2-6, with D uncertain. Germline V gene sequence: CDR1 SQVTM, CDR2 ANQGSEA. The CDR3 length is 13 residues. V gave up 5 bases and J gave up 0 bases, with 5 bases separating them.